Listed here are 21 T cell receptor beta chains from one sample, sequenced in a study of shared clonotypes between healthy human individuals. Produced via immunoSEQ multiplex PCR; TCRdb's table is partial and in-frame only. The table records about 2.4 million clones, under 95% of them present only once. Sequenced material: naive CD4+ T cells from PBMCs. Stated subset: CD45RA+ positively selected. The receptors shown here come from a man aged 18 to 29 in good health. Some clones in this sample may be carry-over from other donors' samples.

The rearrangement uses TRBV18 and TRBJ2-7, with a possible D match to TRBD1 (5 bases). Germline V gene sequence: CDR1 KGHSH, CDR2 LQKENI. Trimming took 2 bases from V and 5 from J, leaving 19 bases between them. The CDR3 contains 16 residues. As DNA, the CDR3 is TGTGCCAGCTCACCAGATGTAGGGGCGCTTGGGAACGAGCAGTACTTC. This encodes CASSPDVGALGNEQYF.

This clone showed up just once. The chain couples TRBV5-1 to TRBJ2-5; possibly TRBD2 for D (6 bases). Trimming pared 4 bases from V and 5 bases from J, leaving 12 bases between. Germline V gene lookup returns CDR1 SGHRS and CDR2 YFSETQ. This CDR3 has 13 residues. CDR3 amino acids: CASSATSLETQYF. The CDR3 coding sequence is TGCGCCAGCAGCGCAACTAGCTTGGAGACCCAGTACTTC.

This sequence joins TRBV27 and TRBJ2-1; 7 bases fit TRBD2. J was trimmed by 4 bases and V by 8 bases; bases with no gene match: 14. CDR1 is MNHEY, CDR2 SMNVEV, per germline (reference sequence). The CDR3 has 16 amino acids. The CDR3 bases are TGTGCCAGCCTGCCGGCTCGGACTAGACTATACAATGAGCAGTTCTTC. Translating it yields CASLPARTRLYNEQFF.

The chain uses TRBV15 and TRBJ1-2; TRBD1 agrees at 7 bases. Germline CDR1 is LNHNV and CDR2 is YYDKDF (reference sequence). Trimming cost V 1 base and J 6 bases; bases outside gene matches: 2. This CDR3 region has 13 residues. CDR3 residues: CATSRVGQNGYTF. CDR3 in DNA: TGTGCCACCAGCAGAGTGGGACAGAATGGCTACACCTTC.

This clone was detected only once. The chain recombines TRBV28 with TRBJ2-1; D remains unclear. Per germline, CDR1 MDHEN and CDR2 SYDVKM. Between the trimmed V and J ends, which lost 4 bases and 0 bases, there was a span of 19 bases. There are 18 residues in the CDR3. CDR3 DNA sequence: TGTGCCAGCAGTTCCATAGACGGCCGTGGGTTCTCCTACAATGAGCAGTTCTTC. Its translation: CASSSIDGRGFSYNEQFF.

The rearrangement uses TRBV6-5 and TRBJ1-1, with D uncertain. In germline, CDR1 is MNHEY, CDR2 SVGAGI. V was cut by 1 base and J by 0 bases, with 12 bases left in between. The CDR3 spans 16 residues. The CDR3 sequence: CASSYFRRLMNTEAFF. CDR3 in DNA: TGTGCCAGCAGTTACTTCCGCAGATTGATGAACACTGAAGCTTTCTTT.

V is TRBV27 and J is TRBJ2-7; 11 nucleotides match TRBD2. The V and J ends lost 5 bases and 5 bases, in that order; junction bases with no gene match: 8. Germline CDR1 MNHEY, CDR2 SMNVEV (reference sequence). The CDR3 spans 15 residues. As DNA, the CDR3 is TGTGCCAGCAGTCCGGTTACTAGCGGGAGCGACGAGCAGTACTTC. It translates to CASSPVTSGSDEQYF.

The chain carries TRBV19 and TRBJ1-4; D remains ambiguous. The CDR3 length is 16 residues. The germline V gene encodes CDR1 LNHDA and CDR2 SQIVND (reference sequence). V was pared by 2 bases and J by 7 bases, with 17 bases between. The CDR3 nucleotides are TGTGCCAGTAGTATAACGGATGGAAGGGCTTCTGAAAAACTGTTTTTT. This gives the protein CASSITDGRASEKLFF.

The V gene is TRBV5-1, the J gene TRBJ2-5; the D is unclear. The V end was cut by 0 bases, the J end by 1 base, with 13 bases between. Germline values: CDR1 SGHRS, CDR2 YFSETQ. The CDR3 contains 16 residues. The CDR3 spells CASSLAASAVQETQYF. The CDR3 coding sequence is TGCGCCAGCAGCTTGGCCGCCTCGGCGGTCCAAGAGACCCAGTACTTC.

The chain carries TRBV10-1 and TRBJ2-7, with TRBD1 identical over 9 bases. Per germline, CDR1 WNHNN and CDR2 SYGVQD (reference sequence). V lost 6 bases and J lost 2; bases outside the gene matches: 5. The CDR3 is made up of 14 amino acids. CDR3 in DNA: TGCGCCAGCAGCTCCGGGACAGGGACCTACGAGCAGTACTTC. Protein sequence: CASSSGTGTYEQYF.

V and J are TRBV15 and TRBJ2-4; 11 bases map to TRBD2. Per germline, CDR1 LNHNV and CDR2 YYDKDF (reference sequence). V gave up 3 bases and J gave up 0 bases; unmatched junction bases: 16. This CDR3 region has 21 residues. The CDR3 DNA is TGTGCCACCAGCAGGGACGCTCTAGCGGGAGGTTTTACTTTAGCCAAAAACATTCAGTACTTC. It codes for CATSRDALAGGFTLAKNIQYF.

J is TRBJ2-1 and V is TRBV28, with 11 bases that match TRBD2. Germline V CDR1 and CDR2: MDHEN, SYDVKM. With V trimmed by 5 bases and J by 7 bases, 10 bases remained unmatched. The CDR3 covers 16 residues. The CDR3 DNA follows: TGTGCCAGCAGTCGTATAGCGGGAGGGGGTAGAAATGAGCAGTTCTTC. The encoded protein is CASSRIAGGGRNEQFF.

V gene TRBV7-2 combines with J gene TRBJ2-7; D uncertain. Germline-derived CDR1 and CDR2 are SGHTA and FQGNSA. The CDR3 is made up of 14 amino acids. Trimming pared 1 base from V and 2 bases from J, leaving 9 bases between. DNA of the CDR3: TGTGCCAGCAGCTTAGAAGGAAGTGCCTACGAGCAGTACTTC. This translates into CASSLEGSAYEQYF.

V and J are TRBV4-1 and TRBJ1-4; 9 bases map to TRBD1. The CDR3 is made up of 14 amino acids. Germline assignment: CDR1 MGHRA and CDR2 YSYEKL. The J segment lost 10 bases and the V segment lost 3 bases, leaving 6 bases of the junction unmatched. This CDR3 reads CASSQGQGPAKLFF. The CDR3, as DNA: TGCGCCAGCAGCCAGGGACAGGGCCCCGCAAAACTGTTTTTT.

This sequence joins TRBV5-6 and TRBJ1-2; 12 bases map to TRBD1. The CDR3 sequence is 16 residues long. V shed 1 base and J 5 bases; nucleotides not matched to a gene: 6. Germline V CDR1 and CDR2: SGHDT, YYEEEE. The CDR3 sequence is CASSLKGTGGFYGYTF. In DNA form, the CDR3 reads TGTGCCAGCAGCTTGAAAGGGACAGGGGGCTTTTATGGCTACACCTTC.

As for this clone: Other DNA sequences in the sample encode the same CDR3. The J gene is TRBJ2-2, the V gene TRBV29-1; D uncertain. The CDR3 sequence is 14 residues long. In germline, CDR1 is SQVTM, CDR2 ANQGSEA. Trimming removed 1 base at V and 2 bases at J, with 8 bases between. This CDR3 is CSVEGRANTGELFF. The CDR3 region has the DNA TGCAGCGTTGAAGGACGGGCCAACACCGGGGAGCTGTTTTTT.

V is TRBV14 and J is TRBJ2-5; TRBD1 is a possible D gene (5 bases). CDR3 length: 17 amino acids. Germline CDR1 SGHDN, CDR2 FVKESK. Trimming removed 0 bases from V and 2 bases from J, with 16 bases in between. The CDR3 nucleotides are TGTGCCAGCAGCCAAGATCCGGGCACAGGTCTACAAGAGACCCAGTACTTC. Translation gives CASSQDPGTGLQETQYF.

V and J are TRBV27 and TRBJ2-1; D remains ambiguous. CDR1 MNHEY and CDR2 SMNVEV come from the germline V gene (reference sequence). Between the trimmed V and J ends, which lost 8 bases and 0 bases, there was a span of 17 bases. CDR3 size: 16 residues. CDR3 DNA sequence: TGTGCCAGCCCCGCCGGAGAAGCCTACTCCTACAATGAGCAGTTCTTC. It encodes CASPAGEAYSYNEQFF.

J is TRBJ1-3 and V is TRBV6-5; 7 bases fit TRBD1. Germline CDR1 and CDR2: MNHEY and SVGAGI. The CDR3 contains 14 residues. V lost 4 bases to trimming and J lost 2 bases; unmatched junction nucleotides: 2. Here the CDR3 DNA reads TGTGCCAGCAGTTCTCAGGGGGCTGGAAACACCATATATTTT. It is translated as CASSSQGAGNTIYF.

The genes are TRBV6-1 and TRBJ2-1; TRBD1 matches at 7 bases. The germline gives CDR1 MNHNS, CDR2 SASEGT. The CDR3 has 15 residues. The V segment lost 5 bases and the J segment 8 bases; nucleotides outside the gene matches: 12. CDR3: CASSFTGQVVYEQFF. The CDR3 bases are TGTGCCAGCAGTTTTACCGGACAGGTTGTCTATGAGCAGTTCTTC.

The gene calls are TRBV9 and TRBJ1-3; D may be TRBD1 (5 bases). In germline, CDR1 is SGDLS, CDR2 YYNGEE. Trimming shortened V by 3 bases and J by 0 bases, and 13 bases separated the two germline ends. This CDR3 has 16 residues. The CDR3, as DNA: TGTGCCAGCAGCGCCGGGACCGGGAGCTCTGGAAACACCATATATTTT. This encodes CASSAGTGSSGNTIYF.